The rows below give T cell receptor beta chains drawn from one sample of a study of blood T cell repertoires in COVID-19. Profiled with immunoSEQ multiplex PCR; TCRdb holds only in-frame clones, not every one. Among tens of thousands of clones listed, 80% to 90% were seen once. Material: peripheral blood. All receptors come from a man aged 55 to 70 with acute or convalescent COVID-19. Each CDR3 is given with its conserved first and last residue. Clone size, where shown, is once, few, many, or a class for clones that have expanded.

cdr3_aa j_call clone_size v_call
CASSRRGGYNEQFF TRBJ2-1 . TRBV6-5
CASAPRTSALQGEQYF TRBJ2-7 . TRBV7-6
CASSYDRGRNEAFF TRBJ1-1 . TRBV6-5
CASSSVRGNSNQPQHF TRBJ1-5 . TRBV19
CASKGQSNTEAFF TRBJ1-1 once TRBV5-1
CASSLGLRYNEQFF TRBJ2-1 . TRBV18
CASSQASGGFYEQYF TRBJ2-7 . TRBV3-1/TRBV3-2
CASSIPDFASGNTIYF TRBJ1-3 . TRBV5-1
CASSPLGGGSNQPQHF TRBJ1-5 . TRBV18
CASSQFSGGRGSSPLHF TRBJ1-6 . TRBV23-1
CASSVLNFPSTYGYTF TRBJ1-2 once TRBV3-1/TRBV3-2
CASSPTASSGNTIYF TRBJ1-3 . TRBV5-1
CASSLRGGGSGNTIYF TRBJ1-3 . TRBV5-4
CASSYLRRLAGGSGQETQYF TRBJ2-5 . TRBV28
CARSLADSDSGANVLTF TRBJ2-6 . TRBV5-3
CASSNTGGANTEAFF TRBJ1-1 . TRBV5-1
CASTPGSPRGETEAFF TRBJ1-1 . TRBV5-4
CASFLTGLNSPLHF TRBJ1-6 . TRBV30
CAWSPPSSYEQYF TRBJ2-7 few TRBV30
CASTQTAYNEQFF TRBJ2-1 . TRBV11-2
CASSLTRAGREYGYTF TRBJ1-2 . TRBV5-6
CASSSRDTYSYNEQFF TRBJ2-1 . TRBV19
CASSIGQGPQHF TRBJ1-5 . TRBV6-2/TRBV6-3
CASSLVSGGAGTEAFF TRBJ1-1 . TRBV5-1
CASSQGLINEQFF TRBJ2-1 . TRBV5-1
CASSKALQGGWSTEAFF TRBJ1-1 . TRBV21-1